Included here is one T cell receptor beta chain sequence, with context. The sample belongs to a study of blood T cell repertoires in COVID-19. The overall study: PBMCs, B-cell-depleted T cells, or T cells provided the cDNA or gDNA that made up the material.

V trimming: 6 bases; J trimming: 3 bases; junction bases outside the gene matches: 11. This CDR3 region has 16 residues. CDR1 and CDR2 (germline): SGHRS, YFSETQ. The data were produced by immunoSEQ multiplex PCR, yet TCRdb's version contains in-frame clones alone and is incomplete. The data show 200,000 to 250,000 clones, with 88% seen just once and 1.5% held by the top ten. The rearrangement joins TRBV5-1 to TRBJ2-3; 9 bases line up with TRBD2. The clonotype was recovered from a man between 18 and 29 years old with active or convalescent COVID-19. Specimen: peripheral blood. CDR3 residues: CASTLIAGAITDTQYF. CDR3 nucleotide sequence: TGCGCCAGCACTCTCATAGCGGGAGCTATAACAGATACGCAGTATTTT.